The 4 T cell receptor beta chains below were found in one sample sequenced in a study of post-analysis software for immune sequencing data (dated by TCRdb to the mid-2010s). Library preparation employed PCR. These reads were obtained on an Illumina HiSeq 2500. To reduce PCR and sequencing biases, unique molecular identifiers were built into the TCR beta cDNA libraries. TCRdb's own reprocessing of the public reads used fastp at Q25 and MiXCR and kept productive beta chains. Rows merge per CDR3 protein into single entries with the most common DNA and genes. Across this sample there are roughly 150,000 distinct CDR3 sequences, with around 36% seen only once. Clones ranked in the top ten supply 28% of the sample. This specimen's time point label, per the study, means: second blood draw from one MS patient after hematopoietic stem cell transplantation. Sequenced material: blood, taken after autologous hematopoietic stem cell transplantation. These receptors came from a girl aged 10 to 17 with multiple sclerosis. Donor details come from another sample of the same person, matched by shared clones.

V is TRBV7-2 and J is TRBJ2-7; TRBD2 aligns across 11 bases. Germline V CDR1 and CDR2: SGHTA, FQGNSA. CDR3 size: 16 residues. V lost 5 bases and J lost 3; bases outside the gene matches: 9. CDR3 DNA sequence: TGTGCCAGCAGCCCCGATAGCGGGAGGGCTGACTACGAGCAGTACTTC. Translated: CASSPDSGRADYEQYF. Combining the CDR3 with reference TRBV7-2 and TRBJ2-7 gives the whole variable domain GAGVSQSPSNKVTEKGKDVELRCDPISGHTALYWYRQSLGQGLEFLIYFQGNSAPDKSGLPSDRFSAERTGGSVSTLTIQRTQQEDSAVYLCASSPDSGRADYEQYFGPGTRLTVT.

This clonotype was found a few times. The chain recombines TRBV7-2 with TRBJ2-4, with 9 positions matching TRBD1. The ends lost 1 base at V and 0 bases at J; junction bases unmatched: 7. Germline CDR1 SGHTA, CDR2 FQGNSA. There are 18 residues in the CDR3. The chain's CDR3 is CASSLGTGASIAKNIQYF. CDR3 bases: TGTGCCAGCAGCTTAGGGACAGGGGCCTCGATAGCCAAAAACATTCAGTACTTC.

This clonotype has a handful of counts. The CDR3 sequence: CASSCYEQYF. In DNA, the CDR3 is TGCGCCAGCAGCTGCTACGAGCAGTACTTC. The rearrangement joins TRBV5-1 to TRBJ2-7; D is uncertain. This CDR3 has 10 amino acids. Germline V gene data show CDR1 as SGHRS and CDR2 as YFSETQ. Between the trimmed V and J ends, which lost 3 bases and 3 bases, there was a span of 1 base.

The rearrangement links TRBV20-1 to TRBJ2-1, with 12 bases matching TRBD2. Germline V gene sequence: CDR1 DFQATT, CDR2 SNEGSKA (reference sequence). V lost 0 bases to trimming and J lost 4 bases; unmatched junction nucleotides: 4. CDR3 size: 16 residues. CDR3 loop: CSARDRTSGNYNEQFF. The CDR3 region has the DNA TGCAGTGCTAGAGACCGGACTAGCGGGAATTACAATGAGCAGTTCTTC.